Listed below are T cell receptor beta chains from one sample, sequenced in a study of blood T cell repertoires in COVID-19. TCRdb keeps only in-frame clones here, not all; method: immunoSEQ multiplex PCR. The sample lists more than 300,000 clones; roughly 91% were seen once. The sequenced sample consisted of PBMCs or T cells enriched from blood (not recorded which). The receptor set was obtained from a woman in her late teens or twenties who had recovered from COVID-19. The CDR3 runs from the conserved cysteine through the conserved F or W. The D gene is left open where the match is weak. The size entry is marked missing in some rows and otherwise reads once, few, many or a size class.

j_call: TRBJ2-2
v_call: TRBV7-2
clone_size: -
d_call: -
cdr3_aa: CASSLLAPNTGELFF
cdr3_nt: TGTGCCAGCAGCTTGCTAGCGCCGAACACCGGGGAGCTGTTTTTT

j_call: TRBJ1-1
v_call: TRBV7-6
clone_size: -
d_call: -
cdr3_aa: CASSLDRGEAFF
cdr3_nt: TGTGCCAGCAGCTTAGATAGGGGTGAAGCTTTCTTT

j_call: TRBJ1-2
v_call: TRBV4-3
clone_size: -
d_call: -
cdr3_aa: CASSQDLTVRYGYTF
cdr3_nt: TGCGCCAGCAGCCAAGATCTCACAGTTCGCTATGGCTACACCTTC

j_call: TRBJ2-5
v_call: TRBV11-2
clone_size: -
d_call: -
cdr3_aa: CASSLEGPTRETQYF
cdr3_nt: TGTGCCAGCAGCTTAGAGGGGCCGACCCGGGAGACCCAGTACTTC

j_call: TRBJ2-2
v_call: TRBV7-9
clone_size: -
d_call: TRBD1
cdr3_aa: CASSVMGQTTGELFF
cdr3_nt: TGTGCCAGCAGCGTAATGGGACAGACCACCGGGGAGCTGTTTTTT

j_call: TRBJ1-2
v_call: TRBV29-1
clone_size: -
d_call: -
cdr3_aa: CSGNDIDGYTF
cdr3_nt: TGCAGCGGAAACGACATTGACGGCTACACCTTC

j_call: TRBJ2-2
v_call: TRBV13
clone_size: -
d_call: -
cdr3_aa: CASSLGSRGGELFF
cdr3_nt: TGTGCCAGCAGCTTAGGCTCTCGGGGCGGGGAGCTGTTTTTT

j_call: TRBJ1-2
v_call: TRBV29-1
clone_size: -
d_call: -
cdr3_aa: CSVVMDGGTSTF
cdr3_nt: TGCAGCGTTGTAATGGACGGAGGAACAAGCACCTTC

j_call: TRBJ2-7
v_call: TRBV6-5
clone_size: -
d_call: -
cdr3_aa: CASSRDNEQYF
cdr3_nt: TGTGCCAGCAGCCGGGACAACGAGCAGTACTTC

j_call: TRBJ2-3
v_call: TRBV7-9
clone_size: -
d_call: TRBD1
cdr3_aa: CASSLFQGASLVGTDTQYF
cdr3_nt: TGTGCCAGCAGCTTATTTCAGGGGGCAAGTTTAGTGGGCACAGATACGCAGTATTTT

j_call: TRBJ2-1
v_call: TRBV2
clone_size: -
d_call: -
cdr3_aa: CASSEALRFGDEQFF
cdr3_nt: TGTGCCAGCAGTGAAGCGCTGCGGTTCGGGGATGAGCAGTTCTTC

j_call: TRBJ1-2
v_call: TRBV7-9
clone_size: once
d_call: -
cdr3_aa: CASSLAPGGDGYTF
cdr3_nt: TGTGCCAGCAGCTTAGCCCCCGGGGGGGATGGCTACACCTTC

j_call: TRBJ1-5
v_call: TRBV15
clone_size: -
d_call: -
cdr3_aa: CATSRVSGASAAQHF
cdr3_nt: TGTGCCACCAGCAGAGTGTCGGGAGCATCAGCAGCCCAGCATTTT

j_call: TRBJ1-4
v_call: TRBV11-2
clone_size: -
d_call: TRBD1
cdr3_aa: CASSSQTGGVKKLFF
cdr3_nt: TGTGCCAGCAGCTCGCAAACAGGGGGGGTTAAGAAACTGTTTTTT

j_call: TRBJ2-5
v_call: TRBV23-1
clone_size: -
d_call: -
cdr3_aa: CASDGPAKRPQYF
cdr3_nt: TGCGCCAGCGATGGGCCAGCAAAGAGACCCCAGTACTTC

j_call: TRBJ2-7
v_call: TRBV3-1/TRBV3-2
clone_size: -
d_call: -
cdr3_aa: CASNQGGSYEQYF
cdr3_nt: TGTGCCAGCAACCAGGGGGGGAGCTACGAGCAGTACTTC

j_call: TRBJ2-2
v_call: TRBV10-3
clone_size: -
d_call: -
cdr3_aa: CAIYRAGELFF
cdr3_nt: TGTGCCATCTACAGGGCCGGGGAGCTGTTTTTT

j_call: TRBJ1-6
v_call: TRBV6-5
clone_size: -
d_call: -
cdr3_aa: CASCPTDYNSPLHF
cdr3_nt: TGTGCCAGCTGCCCCACAGACTATAATTCACCCCTCCACTTT

j_call: TRBJ2-4
v_call: TRBV28
clone_size: -
d_call: -
cdr3_aa: CASSALTEGKNIQYF
cdr3_nt: TGTGCCAGCAGTGCCCTGACTGAAGGCAAAAACATTCAGTACTTC

j_call: TRBJ2-2
v_call: TRBV12-2
clone_size: -
d_call: -
cdr3_aa: CASRLKGLAGGAGELFF
cdr3_nt: TGTGCAAGTCGCTTAAAGGGACTAGCGGGGGGGGCCGGGGAGCTGTTTTTT

j_call: TRBJ2-1
v_call: TRBV11-2
clone_size: -
d_call: -
cdr3_aa: CASSLDPGYNEQFF
cdr3_nt: TGTGCCAGCAGCTTAGACCCAGGTTACAATGAGCAGTTCTTC

j_call: TRBJ2-5
v_call: TRBV28
clone_size: -
d_call: TRBD1
cdr3_aa: CASSPLDRSWETQYF
cdr3_nt: TGTGCCAGCAGCCCACTGGACAGGTCCTGGGAGACCCAGTACTTC

j_call: TRBJ2-5
v_call: TRBV10-1
clone_size: -
d_call: -
cdr3_aa: CASSGTPGQETQYF
cdr3_nt: TGCGCCAGCAGTGGGACTCCGGGGCAAGAGACCCAGTACTTC

j_call: TRBJ2-2
v_call: TRBV19
clone_size: -
d_call: -
cdr3_aa: CASSIQLTGELFF
cdr3_nt: TGTGCCAGTAGTATACAGTTGACCGGGGAGCTGTTTTTT

j_call: TRBJ1-2
v_call: TRBV6-5
clone_size: few
d_call: -
cdr3_aa: CASSYLAGDGYTF
cdr3_nt: TGTGCCAGCAGTTACCTAGCAGGAGACGGCTACACCTTC

j_call: TRBJ1-3
v_call: TRBV6-6
clone_size: -
d_call: -
cdr3_aa: CASSPDQGTMTIYF
cdr3_nt: TGTGCCAGCAGCCCCGATCAGGGTACAATGACCATATATTTT

j_call: TRBJ1-2
v_call: TRBV7-2
clone_size: -
d_call: -
cdr3_aa: CASSSMLGGGYTF
cdr3_nt: TGTGCCAGCAGTTCCATGCTCGGCGGGGGCTACACCTTC

j_call: TRBJ1-4
v_call: TRBV4-1
clone_size: -
d_call: -
cdr3_aa: CASSQDFPGSTNEKLFF
cdr3_nt: TGCGCCAGCAGCCAAGATTTCCCGGGATCAACTAATGAAAAACTGTTTTTT

j_call: TRBJ2-7
v_call: TRBV15
clone_size: -
d_call: TRBD2
cdr3_aa: CATSRELAGDYEQYF
cdr3_nt: TGTGCCACCAGCAGAGAACTAGCGGGGGACTACGAGCAGTACTTC

j_call: TRBJ2-1
v_call: TRBV7-2
clone_size: -
d_call: TRBD1
cdr3_aa: CASSPRGTGHYNEQFF
cdr3_nt: TGTGCCAGCAGCCCTAGAGGGACAGGTCACTACAATGAGCAGTTCTTC

j_call: TRBJ1-1
v_call: TRBV7-3
clone_size: -
d_call: -
cdr3_aa: CASSAMPRDTEAFF
cdr3_nt: TGTGCCAGCAGCGCCATGCCGAGGGACACTGAAGCTTTCTTT

j_call: TRBJ1-3
v_call: TRBV28
clone_size: -
d_call: TRBD1
cdr3_aa: CASTGPGTGFAGNTIYF
cdr3_nt: TGTGCCAGCACCGGACCCGGGACAGGGTTTGCTGGAAACACCATATATTTT

j_call: TRBJ2-1
v_call: TRBV11-1
clone_size: -
d_call: -
cdr3_aa: CASSLELAGNEQFF
cdr3_nt: TGTGCCAGCAGCTTAGAGCTGGCAGGGAATGAGCAGTTCTTC

j_call: TRBJ1-3
v_call: TRBV19
clone_size: -
d_call: -
cdr3_aa: CASSPSHGNTIYF
cdr3_nt: TGTGCCAGTAGTCCTTCACATGGAAACACCATATATTTT

j_call: TRBJ1-2
v_call: TRBV5-1
clone_size: -
d_call: TRBD1
cdr3_aa: CASSAQGEAHYGYTF
cdr3_nt: TGCGCCAGCAGCGCCCAGGGGGAGGCCCACTATGGCTACACCTTC

j_call: TRBJ1-1
v_call: TRBV19
clone_size: -
d_call: -
cdr3_aa: CASSHNTGTGGFAFF
cdr3_nt: TGTGCCAGTAGCCATAACACCGGGACGGGGGGTTTCGCTTTCTTT

j_call: TRBJ1-5
v_call: TRBV4-1
clone_size: -
d_call: TRBD1
cdr3_aa: CASSPTGPNQPQHF
cdr3_nt: TGCGCCAGCAGCCCGACAGGGCCCAATCAGCCCCAGCATTTT

j_call: TRBJ2-3
v_call: TRBV10-3
clone_size: -
d_call: TRBD2
cdr3_aa: CAISLGLATTDTQYF
cdr3_nt: TGTGCCATCAGTTTGGGACTAGCGACCACAGATACGCAGTATTTT

j_call: TRBJ2-2
v_call: TRBV7-3
clone_size: -
d_call: -
cdr3_aa: CASSFQGQRGAGELFF
cdr3_nt: TGTGCCAGCAGCTTCCAAGGACAGCGGGGCGCCGGGGAGCTGTTTTTT

j_call: TRBJ1-1
v_call: TRBV18
clone_size: -
d_call: -
cdr3_aa: CASSPQYPGGVDTEAFF
cdr3_nt: TGTGCCAGCTCACCTCAATATCCGGGGGGGGTTGACACTGAAGCTTTCTTT

j_call: TRBJ2-7
v_call: TRBV6-5
clone_size: -
d_call: TRBD2
cdr3_aa: CASSSGRGYEQYF
cdr3_nt: TGTGCCAGCAGTTCAGGGAGGGGTTACGAGCAGTACTTC

j_call: TRBJ1-1
v_call: TRBV4-1
clone_size: -
d_call: TRBD1
cdr3_aa: CASSQSGQGAGYTEAFF
cdr3_nt: TGCGCCAGCAGCCAATCGGGACAGGGGGCGGGGTACACTGAAGCTTTCTTT

j_call: TRBJ1-1
v_call: TRBV3-1/TRBV3-2
clone_size: -
d_call: -
cdr3_aa: CASSSVYTEAFF
cdr3_nt: TGTGCCAGCAGCTCTGTATACACTGAAGCTTTCTTT

j_call: TRBJ2-3
v_call: TRBV9
clone_size: once
d_call: TRBD2
cdr3_aa: CASSGNLAGDLLDTQYF
cdr3_nt: TGTGCCAGCAGCGGAAACTTAGCGGGGGATCTCCTAGATACGCAGTATTTT

j_call: TRBJ2-3
v_call: TRBV4-2
clone_size: -
d_call: -
cdr3_aa: CASSQDLRGYTDTQYF
cdr3_nt: TGTGCCAGCAGCCAAGATCTTCGAGGTTACACAGATACGCAGTATTTT

j_call: TRBJ1-4
v_call: TRBV6-5
clone_size: -
d_call: -
cdr3_aa: CASSQQGSSEKLFF
cdr3_nt: TGTGCCAGCAGTCAACAAGGGAGCTCAGAAAAACTGTTTTTT

j_call: TRBJ1-1
v_call: TRBV18
clone_size: once
d_call: -
cdr3_aa: CASSPPNRDGLNTEAFF
cdr3_nt: TGTGCCAGCTCACCTCCCAACAGGGATGGGCTGAACACTGAAGCTTTCTTT

j_call: TRBJ2-3
v_call: TRBV10-3
clone_size: -
d_call: TRBD2
cdr3_aa: CAISESNSGVTDTQYF
cdr3_nt: TGTGCCATCAGTGAGTCCAATAGCGGGGTCACAGATACGCAGTATTTT

j_call: TRBJ2-1
v_call: TRBV5-1
clone_size: -
d_call: TRBD2
cdr3_aa: CASSFGLAGVSTSYNEQFF
cdr3_nt: TGCGCCAGCAGCTTCGGGCTAGCGGGGGTCTCGACTTCCTACAATGAGCAGTTCTTC

j_call: TRBJ2-2
v_call: TRBV7-3
clone_size: -
d_call: TRBD2
cdr3_aa: CASSPTSGDDTGELFF
cdr3_nt: TGTGCCAGCAGCCCCACTAGCGGGGACGACACCGGGGAGCTGTTTTTT

j_call: TRBJ1-6
v_call: TRBV7-6
clone_size: -
d_call: TRBD1
cdr3_aa: CASSLAPVYRGGTYNSPLHF
cdr3_nt: TGTGCCAGCAGCTTAGCGCCCGTATACAGGGGCGGGACCTATAATTCACCCCTCCACTTT

j_call: TRBJ2-5
v_call: TRBV6-5
clone_size: -
d_call: -
cdr3_aa: CASSWGGQGETQYF
cdr3_nt: TGTGCCAGCAGTTGGGGGGGGCAAGGAGAGACCCAGTACTTC

j_call: TRBJ1-5
v_call: TRBV18
clone_size: -
d_call: -
cdr3_aa: CASSPPGRGSNQPQHF
cdr3_nt: TGTGCCAGCTCACCACCGGGCAGGGGATCCAATCAGCCCCAGCATTTT

j_call: TRBJ2-7
v_call: TRBV28
clone_size: -
d_call: -
cdr3_aa: CASSLTQTYLSSYEQYF
cdr3_nt: TGTGCCAGCAGTTTAACCCAAACGTATCTAAGCTCCTACGAGCAGTACTTC

j_call: TRBJ1-5
v_call: TRBV18
clone_size: few
d_call: -
cdr3_aa: CASSPGRGDQPQHF
cdr3_nt: TGTGCCAGCTCACCGGGCAGGGGTGATCAGCCCCAGCATTTT

j_call: TRBJ2-1
v_call: TRBV5-1
clone_size: few
d_call: -
cdr3_aa: CASSLSQSYNEQFF
cdr3_nt: TGCGCCAGCAGCTTGTCACAGTCCTACAATGAGCAGTTCTTC

j_call: TRBJ2-3
v_call: TRBV9
clone_size: -
d_call: TRBD2
cdr3_aa: CASSARVLAGGTSADTQYF
cdr3_nt: TGTGCCAGCAGCGCCCGAGTTCTAGCGGGGGGGACTTCCGCGGATACGCAGTATTTT

j_call: TRBJ1-2
v_call: TRBV12-3/TRBV12-4
clone_size: -
d_call: TRBD1
cdr3_aa: CASSAGGGGYTF
cdr3_nt: TGTGCCAGCAGTGCAGGGGGTGGAGGCTACACCTTC

j_call: TRBJ2-3
v_call: TRBV27
clone_size: -
d_call: -
cdr3_aa: CASSSGMRDTQYF
cdr3_nt: TGTGCCAGCAGTTCGGGGATGAGAGATACGCAGTATTTT